This is a list of T cell receptor beta chains from one sample in a study of regulatory T cells in long-lasting Graves disease. TCRdb itself ran the multiplex PCR reads through MiXCR, one entry per CDR3 protein. The data show roughly 400,000 distinct CDR3 sequences, around 21% seen once. The sequencing here drew on peripheral blood mononuclear cells (PBMCs), taken when the disease was refractory, from a patient treated with antithyroid drugs. These receptors were taken from a female donor with Graves disease. Each CDR3 is given with its conserved first and last residue. The D gene is left open where the match is weak. Part of the rows lack a size; the others show once, few, many or a class for expanded clones.

CSARVRQGEAYEQYF,TGCAGTGCTAGAGTTCGTCAGGGGGAAGCCTACGAGCAGTACTTC,TRBD1,.,TRBV20-1,TRBJ2-7
CASSWTSGGSGELFF,TGTGCCAGCAGCTGGACCTCAGGGGGTTCCGGGGAGCTGTTTTTT,TRBD1,few,TRBV7-2,TRBJ2-2
CASSYRTSGRSSYEQYF,TGTGCCAGCAGTTACCGGACTAGCGGGAGGAGCTCCTACGAGCAGTACTTC,TRBD2,.,TRBV6-2/TRBV6-3,TRBJ2-7
CASALDRSMNTEAFF,TGTGCCAGCGCCCTGGACAGGAGTATGAACACTGAAGCTTTCTTT,TRBD1,few,TRBV2,TRBJ1-1
CASSHSGTGSAEAFF,TGTGCCAGCAGCCATAGCGGGACAGGGAGCGCTGAAGCTTTCTTT,TRBD1,few,TRBV3-1,TRBJ1-1
CASSFPVGGGYTGELFF,TGTGCCAGCAGTTTCCCTGTCGGGGGAGGGTACACCGGGGAGCTGTTTTTT,TRBD2,.,TRBV6-2/TRBV6-3,TRBJ2-2
CASSRTSGSRGDTQYF,TGTGCCAGCAGCCGGACTAGCGGTTCCAGGGGAGATACGCAGTATTTT,TRBD2,.,TRBV7-6,TRBJ2-3
CASSLAGPSPLHF,TGCGCCAGCAGCTTGGCAGGGCCGTCACCCCTCCACTTT,.,.,TRBV5-1,TRBJ1-6
CASSMWGGQPQHF,TGTGCCAGTAGTATGTGGGGTGGGCAGCCCCAGCATTTT,.,.,TRBV19,TRBJ1-5
CASGQIGEKLFF,TGTGCCAGCGGACAGATAGGGGAAAAACTGTTTTTT,.,many,TRBV6-1,TRBJ1-4
CASREGGLEQYF,TGCGCCAGCAGAGAGGGGGGCCTCGAGCAGTACTTC,.,.,TRBV5-1,TRBJ2-7
CSARDQGLSNQPQHF,TGCAGTGCTAGAGATCAGGGCCTCAGCAATCAGCCCCAGCATTTT,.,many,TRBV20-1,TRBJ1-5